These T cell receptor beta chains were read from a single sample in a study of blood T cell repertoires in COVID-19. Measured with immunoSEQ multiplex PCR; TCRdb has only the in-frame clones, and not every one. The sample holds 50,000 or so clones, roughly 77% seen once. The source material was peripheral blood. All receptors derive from a human donor with active or convalescent COVID-19. The donor label of this sample is uncertain. Each CDR3 is given with its conserved first and last residue. Fields, in order: J gene, V gene, D gene, clone size, CDR3 DNA, CDR3 protein. D genes are given only for firm matches. Clone sizes are given selectively: once, few, many, or a class where the clone is expanded.

J: TRBJ1-2
V: TRBV7-6
D: NA
size: once
DNA: TGTGCCAGCAGCTTAGATGCGGGCTACACCTTC
CDR3: CASSLDAGYTF

J: TRBJ2-1
V: TRBV5-1
D: NA
size: NA
DNA: TGCGCCAGCAGCTTGGTTCCTAGCTCGGATGAGCAGTTCTTC
CDR3: CASSLVPSSDEQFF

J: TRBJ2-3
V: TRBV2
D: TRBD2
size: NA
DNA: TGTGCCAGCAGTGAAGCGGATCTGACTAGCGGCACAGATACGCAGTATTTT
CDR3: CASSEADLTSGTDTQYF

J: TRBJ1-2
V: TRBV7-6
D: NA
size: NA
DNA: TGTGCCAGCAGCTTAGCGCCGTCGCGTGGTCGTGGTGGCTACACCTTC
CDR3: CASSLAPSRGRGGYTF

J: TRBJ2-1
V: TRBV21-1
D: NA
size: NA
DNA: TGTGCCAGCAGCGCCGGACTAGCGGAGGGGCTCTACAATGAGCAGTTCTTC
CDR3: CASSAGLAEGLYNEQFF

J: TRBJ2-2
V: TRBV3-1/TRBV3-2
D: TRBD2
size: NA
DNA: TGTGCCAGCAGCCAAGCAGGACTAGCTGGGGGCGGGGAGCTGTTTTTT
CDR3: CASSQAGLAGGGELFF

J: TRBJ2-1
V: TRBV7-9
D: NA
size: NA
DNA: TGTGCCAGCAGCTCAACGGGACACAAGACGGATGAGCAGTTCTTC
CDR3: CASSSTGHKTDEQFF

J: TRBJ1-5
V: TRBV2
D: NA
size: NA
DNA: TGTGCCAGCACCCTCGGGGGGGCTAATCAGCCCCAGCATTTT
CDR3: CASTLGGANQPQHF

J: TRBJ2-1
V: TRBV27
D: TRBD2
size: NA
DNA: TGTGCCAGCAGTTCGGAAACTAGCGGGAGTTTTTACAATGAGCAGTTCTTC
CDR3: CASSSETSGSFYNEQFF

J: TRBJ2-5
V: TRBV18
D: TRBD2
size: NA
DNA: TGTGCCAGCTCACCACCGTCGAGCGGGAACGGCGAGACCCAGTACTTC
CDR3: CASSPPSSGNGETQYF

J: TRBJ2-2
V: TRBV19
D: NA
size: NA
DNA: TGTGCCAGTAGTATAGGACAGGAGACCGGGGAGCTGTTTTTT
CDR3: CASSIGQETGELFF

J: TRBJ2-1
V: TRBV7-9
D: NA
size: NA
DNA: TGTGCCAGCCTCCCGACAGAGAGCTCCTACAATGAGCAGTTCTTC
CDR3: CASLPTESSYNEQFF

J: TRBJ2-7
V: TRBV18
D: TRBD1
size: NA
DNA: TGTGCCAGCTCACCACCGACAGGGATCTACGAGCAGTACTTC
CDR3: CASSPPTGIYEQYF

J: TRBJ2-7
V: TRBV7-9
D: TRBD2
size: NA
DNA: TGTGCCAGCATCCCGCTAGCGGTCCGCTCCTACGAGCAGTACTTC
CDR3: CASIPLAVRSYEQYF

J: TRBJ2-7
V: TRBV28
D: NA
size: NA
DNA: TGTGCCAGCATCGGGAAGAGGGACTTGCCCTACGAGCAGTACTTC
CDR3: CASIGKRDLPYEQYF

J: TRBJ1-1
V: TRBV5-1
D: NA
size: few
DNA: TGCGCCAGCAGCATGGGCGGGACTGCCGAAAAAGCTTTCTTT
CDR3: CASSMGGTAEKAFF

J: TRBJ1-2
V: TRBV20-1
D: NA
size: NA
DNA: TGCAGTGCTGCGGAAAACTATGGCTACACCTTC
CDR3: CSAAENYGYTF

J: TRBJ2-3
V: TRBV11-3
D: TRBD2
size: NA
DNA: TGTGCCAGCAACACAGCGGGAGTGGCAGATACGCAGTATTTT
CDR3: CASNTAGVADTQYF

J: TRBJ1-2
V: TRBV4-2
D: NA
size: NA
DNA: TGTGCCAGCAGCCAGGGGCTTAATGGCTACACCTTC
CDR3: CASSQGLNGYTF

J: TRBJ2-6
V: TRBV3-1/TRBV3-2
D: NA
size: NA
DNA: TGTGCCAGCAGCCCTATGGGGGGATCTGGGGCCAACGTCCTGACTTTC
CDR3: CASSPMGGSGANVLTF

J: TRBJ1-4
V: TRBV30
D: TRBD1
size: NA
DNA: TGTGCCTGGAGCGCATCAAGGGGGCGAGTCGAAAAACTGTTTTTT
CDR3: CAWSASRGRVEKLFF

J: TRBJ1-1
V: TRBV4-1
D: TRBD1
size: many
DNA: TGCGCCAGCAGCCTGGACAGGGAGACTGAAGCTTTCTTT
CDR3: CASSLDRETEAFF

J: TRBJ2-7
V: TRBV4-1
D: NA
size: NA
DNA: TGCGCCAGCAGCCATGCTCCAACGGGCGAGCAGTACTTC
CDR3: CASSHAPTGEQYF